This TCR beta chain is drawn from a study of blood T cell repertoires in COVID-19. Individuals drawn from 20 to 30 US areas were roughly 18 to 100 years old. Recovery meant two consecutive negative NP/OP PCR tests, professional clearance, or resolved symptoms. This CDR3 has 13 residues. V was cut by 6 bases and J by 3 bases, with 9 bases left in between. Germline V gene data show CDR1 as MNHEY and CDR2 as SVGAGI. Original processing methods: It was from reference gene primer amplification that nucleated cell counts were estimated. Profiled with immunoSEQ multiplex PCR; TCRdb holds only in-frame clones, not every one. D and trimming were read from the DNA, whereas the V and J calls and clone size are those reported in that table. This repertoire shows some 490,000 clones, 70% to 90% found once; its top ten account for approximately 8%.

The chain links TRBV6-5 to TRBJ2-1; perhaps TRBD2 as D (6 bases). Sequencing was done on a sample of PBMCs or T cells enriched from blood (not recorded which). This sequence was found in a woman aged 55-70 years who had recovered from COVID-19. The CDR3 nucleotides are TGTGCCAGCAGCCGGGACTTCTACAATGAGCAGTTCTTC. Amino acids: CASSRDFYNEQFF.